This T cell receptor beta chain stems from a study of blood T cell repertoires in COVID-19. CDR3 length: 15 amino acids. The germline V gene has CDR1 SGHRS and CDR2 YFSETQ. The V gene lost 0 bases and the J gene lost 6 bases, with 14 bases spanning the gap. Here immunoSEQ multiplex PCR was the method, and the copy in TCRdb shows in-frame clones only, minus some. The sample shows tens of thousands of clones, 85% to 90% of them seen only once. This clonotype originated in a man aged 45-60 years with active COVID-19. The source material was peripheral blood. This rearrangement joins TRBV5-1 to TRBJ2-3; D is perhaps TRBD2 (5 bases). CDR3: CASSLAGSDGDTQYF. Written as DNA, the CDR3 is TGCGCCAGCAGCTTGGCCGGTAGCGACGGGGATACGCAGTATTTT.